This T cell receptor beta chain is from a study of tumor and adjacent non-tumor tissue in lung cancer. Broader study findings: Tumor TCR diversity, when higher, was linked to shorter survival.

The germline V gene has CDR1 SGHRS and CDR2 YFSETQ. CDR3 length equals 15 residues. No cell sorting was done before RNA was extracted from the tissue. Chemotherapy-naive patients with new lung cancer underwent thoracic surgery in China, August–late 2014. Concerning this clonotype: The antigen remains unidentified. At one boundary the junction diverges from the germline segment, which might be a read error.

Three rounds of nested PCR, following a modified ARM-PCR protocol, produced the TCRbeta library. TCRdb re-derived calls from the multiplex PCR reads in MiXCR, one entry per CDR3 protein. Here the sample spans fewer than 100,000 distinct CDR3 sequences, 55% to 75% being singletons. The chain has TRBV5-1 and TRBJ1-1; possibly TRBD1 for D (6 bases). This sequence was found in a woman in her 40s with non-small cell lung cancer. Sequencing input: lung tumor tissue. The CDR3 sequence is CASSSASGADTEAFF. CDR3 coding DNA: TGCGCCAGCAGCTCAGCCTCGGGGGCTGACACCGAAGCTTTCTTT.